The clone carrying this T cell receptor (beta chain) was seen once. The germline CDR1 and CDR2 sequences are SGHRS and YFSETQ. This CDR3 comprises 16 residues. Deletions cut 0 bases from V and 4 bases from J, with 13 bases between. The data stem from a study of T-cell reconstitution after alpha-beta-depleted transplantation in children. The library targeted TCRbeta and was prepared with unique molecular identifiers. MiXCR, run by TCRdb on the PCR reads, gives a single entry per CDR3 protein. The table lists about 500,000 distinct CDR3 sequences, 32% of them singletons. The sequence was obtained from a human donor who donated a stem cell graft to a child with aplastic anemia. The sample in question was PBMCs from the stem cell graft donor, obtained from the stem cell graft. The rearrangement joins TRBV5-1 to TRBJ2-2; D possibly corresponds to TRBD2 (6 bases). DNA of the CDR3: TGCGCCAGCAGCTTGGAAAGTAGCGGCCTCACCGGGGAGCTGTTTTTT. Protein product: CASSLESSGLTGELFF.